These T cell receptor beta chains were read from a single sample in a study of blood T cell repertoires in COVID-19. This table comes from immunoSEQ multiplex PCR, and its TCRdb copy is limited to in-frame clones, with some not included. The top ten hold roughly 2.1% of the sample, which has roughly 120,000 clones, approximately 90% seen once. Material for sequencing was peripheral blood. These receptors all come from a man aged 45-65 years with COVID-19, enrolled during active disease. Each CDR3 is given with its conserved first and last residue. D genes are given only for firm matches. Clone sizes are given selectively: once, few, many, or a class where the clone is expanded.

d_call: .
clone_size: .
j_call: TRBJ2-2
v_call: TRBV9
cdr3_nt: TGTGCCAGCAGCATTACGGGACACCTAACCGGGGAGCTGTTTTTT
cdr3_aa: CASSITGHLTGELFF

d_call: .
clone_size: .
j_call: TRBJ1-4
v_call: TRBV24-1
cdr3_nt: TGTGCCACCAGTGACCCCAGGGTACCTAATGAAAAACTGTTTTTT
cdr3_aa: CATSDPRVPNEKLFF

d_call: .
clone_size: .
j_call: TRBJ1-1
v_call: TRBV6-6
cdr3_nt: TGTGCCAGCAGTACATCCACCAGGGGTCCGGACACTGAAGCTTTCTTT
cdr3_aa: CASSTSTRGPDTEAFF

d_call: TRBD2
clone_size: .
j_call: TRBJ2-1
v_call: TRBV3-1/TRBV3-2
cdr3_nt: TGTGCCAGCAGCCAAGGTCTTCTAGCGGGGGCCCAGTTCTTC
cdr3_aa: CASSQGLLAGAQFF

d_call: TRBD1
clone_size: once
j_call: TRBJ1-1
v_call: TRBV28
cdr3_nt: TGTGCCACCGGGACAGGGACTATGAACACTGAAGCTTTCTTT
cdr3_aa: CATGTGTMNTEAFF

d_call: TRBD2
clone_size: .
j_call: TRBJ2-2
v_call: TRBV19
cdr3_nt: TGTGCCAGTAGTATGACTAGCGCGAACACCGGGGAGCTGTTTTTT
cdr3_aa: CASSMTSANTGELFF

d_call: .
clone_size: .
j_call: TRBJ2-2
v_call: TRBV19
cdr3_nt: TGTGCCAGTAGTATAGGAGTCCCCGGGAACACCGGGGAGCTGTTTTTT
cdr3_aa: CASSIGVPGNTGELFF

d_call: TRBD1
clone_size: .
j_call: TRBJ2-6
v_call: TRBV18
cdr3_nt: TGTGCCAGCTCACCACTGGGACAGGCGTTCTCTGGGGCCAACGTCCTGACTTTC
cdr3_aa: CASSPLGQAFSGANVLTF

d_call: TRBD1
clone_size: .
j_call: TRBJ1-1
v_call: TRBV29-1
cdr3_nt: TGCAGCGTCGGGACAGGGGGCACTGAAGCTTTCTTT
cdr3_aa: CSVGTGGTEAFF

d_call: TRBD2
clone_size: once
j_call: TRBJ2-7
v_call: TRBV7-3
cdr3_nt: TGTGCCAGCAGCCCCGGGACTAGCGGGAGGTACGAGCAGTACTTC
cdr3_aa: CASSPGTSGRYEQYF

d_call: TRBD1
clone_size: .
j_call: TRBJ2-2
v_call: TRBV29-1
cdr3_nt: TGCAGCGTTGAAAAAGGCGAGGGGGCGACCGGGGAGCTGTTTTTT
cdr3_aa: CSVEKGEGATGELFF

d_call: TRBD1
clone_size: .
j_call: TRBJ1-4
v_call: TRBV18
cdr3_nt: TGTGCCAGCTCGTCGACAGGGGGGCAGGAAAAACTGTTTTTT
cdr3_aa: CASSSTGGQEKLFF

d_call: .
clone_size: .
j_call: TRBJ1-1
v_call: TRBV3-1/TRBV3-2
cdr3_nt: TGTGCCAGCAGCCAAACTGGTTCGGGAGCTTTCTTT
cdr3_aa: CASSQTGSGAFF

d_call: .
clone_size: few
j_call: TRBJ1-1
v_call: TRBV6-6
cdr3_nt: TGTGCCAGCAGTTACACAGATAACACTGAAGCTTTCTTT
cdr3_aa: CASSYTDNTEAFF

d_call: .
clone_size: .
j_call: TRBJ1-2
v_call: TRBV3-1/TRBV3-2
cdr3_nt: TGTGCCAGCAGCCAGGGGGCGGGTGGCTACACCTTC
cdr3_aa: CASSQGAGGYTF

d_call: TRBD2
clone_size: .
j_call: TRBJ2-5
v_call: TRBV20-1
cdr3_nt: TGCAGTGCTAGTGGCGGGAGGAAATTCCGAGAGACCCAGTACTTC
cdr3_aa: CSASGGRKFRETQYF

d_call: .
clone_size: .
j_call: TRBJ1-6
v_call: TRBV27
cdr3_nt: TGTGCCAGCACCGGCGGGGCGGGTTCACCCCTCCACTTT
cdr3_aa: CASTGGAGSPLHF

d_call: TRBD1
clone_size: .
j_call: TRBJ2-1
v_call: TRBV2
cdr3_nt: TGTGCCAGCAAATCCGGGACAGGGTCCATAAATGAGCAGTTCTTC
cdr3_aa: CASKSGTGSINEQFF

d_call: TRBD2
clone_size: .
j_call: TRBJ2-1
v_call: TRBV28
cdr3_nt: TGTGCCAGCACGGGAGGGCCATACAATGAGCAGTTCTTC
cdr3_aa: CASTGGPYNEQFF

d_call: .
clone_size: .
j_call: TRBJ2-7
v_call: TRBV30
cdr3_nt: TGTGCCTGGAGCAAGCAAGGCGGGTCCGAGCAGTACTTC
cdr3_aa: CAWSKQGGSEQYF

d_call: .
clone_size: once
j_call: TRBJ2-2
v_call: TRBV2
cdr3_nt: TGTGCCAGCACGAACCGACAGTTCACCGGGGAGCTGTTTTTT
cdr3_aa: CASTNRQFTGELFF

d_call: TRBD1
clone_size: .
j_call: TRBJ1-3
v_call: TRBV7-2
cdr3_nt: TGTGCCAGCAGCCGGGACAGGGCGTTGAGCTCTGGAAACACCATATATTTT
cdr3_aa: CASSRDRALSSGNTIYF

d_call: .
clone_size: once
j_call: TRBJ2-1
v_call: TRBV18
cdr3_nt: TGTGCCAGCTCACCGGACGGGAATAACTACAATGAGCAGTTCTTC
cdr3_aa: CASSPDGNNYNEQFF

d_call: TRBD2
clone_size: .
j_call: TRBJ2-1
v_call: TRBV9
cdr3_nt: TGTGCCAGCAGCGTAGCTACTCCGGGACTAACAGGAGGGGCGAACAATGAGCAGTTCTTC
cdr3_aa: CASSVATPGLTGGANNEQFF

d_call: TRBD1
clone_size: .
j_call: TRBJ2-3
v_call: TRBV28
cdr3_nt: TGTGCCAGCAGCTCAACAGGGGTAGGCACAGATACGCAGTATTTT
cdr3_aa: CASSSTGVGTDTQYF

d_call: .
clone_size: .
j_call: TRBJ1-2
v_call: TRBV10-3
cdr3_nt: TGTGCCATCAGTGAGGTACAGGGTCGTTCTGGCTACACCTTC
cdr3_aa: CAISEVQGRSGYTF

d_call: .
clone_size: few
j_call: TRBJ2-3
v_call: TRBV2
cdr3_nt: TGTGCCAGCAGTCAGGTACCAGATACGCAGTATTTT
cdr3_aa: CASSQVPDTQYF

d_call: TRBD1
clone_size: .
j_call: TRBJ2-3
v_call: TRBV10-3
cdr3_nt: TGTGCCATCAGAAACAGGGGGCAGAGCACAGATACGCAGTATTTT
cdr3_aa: CAIRNRGQSTDTQYF

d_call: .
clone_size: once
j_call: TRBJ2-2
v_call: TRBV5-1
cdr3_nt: TGCGCCAGCTATGCACAGGAGACCGGGGAGCTGTTTTTT
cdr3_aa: CASYAQETGELFF

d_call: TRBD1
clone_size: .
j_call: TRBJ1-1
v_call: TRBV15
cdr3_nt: TGTGCCACCAGCTCAGGGACAGAGAACACTGAAGCTTTCTTT
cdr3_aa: CATSSGTENTEAFF

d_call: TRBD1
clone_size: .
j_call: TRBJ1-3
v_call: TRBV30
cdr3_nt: TGTGCCTGGAGTGGGACAGGGGAGGACACCATATATTTT
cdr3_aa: CAWSGTGEDTIYF

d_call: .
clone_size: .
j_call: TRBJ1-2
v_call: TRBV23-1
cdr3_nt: TGCGCCAGCAGGTCGTTCAGGACTAAGGATGGCTACACCTTC
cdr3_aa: CASRSFRTKDGYTF

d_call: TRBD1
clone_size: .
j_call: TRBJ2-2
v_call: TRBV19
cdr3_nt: TGTGCCAGTAGACGGCCGGGACAGGGCACCGGGGAGCTGTTTTTT
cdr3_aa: CASRRPGQGTGELFF

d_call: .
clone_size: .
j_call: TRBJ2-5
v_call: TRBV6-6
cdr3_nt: TGTGCCAGCAGTTACTCCCTGTACCAAGAGACCCAGTACTTC
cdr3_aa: CASSYSLYQETQYF

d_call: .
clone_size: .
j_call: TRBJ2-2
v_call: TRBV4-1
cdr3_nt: TGCGCCAGCAGCGAAAACAGGGATCCGAGCACCGGGGAGCTGTTTTTT
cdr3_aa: CASSENRDPSTGELFF

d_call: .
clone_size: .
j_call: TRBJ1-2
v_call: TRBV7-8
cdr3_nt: TGTGCCAGCAGCTTACGGGGGGACTATGGCTACACCTTC
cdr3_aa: CASSLRGDYGYTF

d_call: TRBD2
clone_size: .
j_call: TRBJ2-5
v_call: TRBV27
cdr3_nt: TGTGCCAGCAGTTCACCAGCGGGAGGAAGGGAGACCCAGTACTTC
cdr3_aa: CASSSPAGGRETQYF

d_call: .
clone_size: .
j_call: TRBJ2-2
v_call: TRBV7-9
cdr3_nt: TGTGCCAGCAGCTTAGGACAGGGAGGTAACACCGGGGAGCTGTTTTTT
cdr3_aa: CASSLGQGGNTGELFF

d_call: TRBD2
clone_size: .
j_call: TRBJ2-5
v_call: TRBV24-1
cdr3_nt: TGTGCCACCAGTGATCCCGGGAGGGCGGAGACCCAGTACTTC
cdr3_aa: CATSDPGRAETQYF

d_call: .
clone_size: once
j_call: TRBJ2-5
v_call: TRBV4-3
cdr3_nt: TGCGCCAGCAGCCAAGATTCGGGTCGGGAGAGGGAGACCCAGTACTTC
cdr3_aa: CASSQDSGRERETQYF

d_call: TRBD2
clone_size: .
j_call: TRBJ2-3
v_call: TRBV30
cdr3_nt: TGTGCCTGGAGTGAGACTAGCGGGGCAGATACGCAGTATTTT
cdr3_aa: CAWSETSGADTQYF

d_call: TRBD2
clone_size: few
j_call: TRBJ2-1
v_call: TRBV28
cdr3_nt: TGTGCCAGCAGTTTAGGACTAGCGGGAGCTTTGGTGAATGAGCAGTTCTTC
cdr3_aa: CASSLGLAGALVNEQFF

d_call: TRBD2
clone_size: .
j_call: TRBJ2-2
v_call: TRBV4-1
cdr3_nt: TGCGCCAGCAGCCAACTAGAACTAGCGGGAGGGGAGCTGTTTTTT
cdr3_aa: CASSQLELAGGELFF

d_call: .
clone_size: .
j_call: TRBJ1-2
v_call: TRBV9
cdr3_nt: TGTGCCAGCAGCGTAGGGCAGCGATCTTCCTATGGCTACACCTTC
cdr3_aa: CASSVGQRSSYGYTF

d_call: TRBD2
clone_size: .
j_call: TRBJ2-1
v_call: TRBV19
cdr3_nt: TGTGCCAGTAGTATGGAAGCGGGGAATCCCTACAATGAGCAGTTCTTC
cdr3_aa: CASSMEAGNPYNEQFF

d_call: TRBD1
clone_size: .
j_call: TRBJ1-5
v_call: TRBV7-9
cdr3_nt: TGTGCCAGCAGCTTAGGGACAGGGGCTAGCAATCAGCCCCAGCATTTT
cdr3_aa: CASSLGTGASNQPQHF

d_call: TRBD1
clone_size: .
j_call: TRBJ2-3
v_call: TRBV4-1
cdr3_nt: TGCGCCAGCAGCCAAGGGGCCGGGACAGGGAAAGGAGCAGATACGCAGTATTTT
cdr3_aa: CASSQGAGTGKGADTQYF

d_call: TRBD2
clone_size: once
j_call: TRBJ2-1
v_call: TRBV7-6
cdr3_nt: TGTGCCAGCACTAGCGGGCCGCTCAATGAGCAGTTCTTC
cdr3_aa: CASTSGPLNEQFF

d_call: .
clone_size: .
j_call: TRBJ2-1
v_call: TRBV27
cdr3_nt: TGTGCCAGCAGTTTATCGCGGCCTGTGAATGAGCAGTTCTTC
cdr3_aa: CASSLSRPVNEQFF

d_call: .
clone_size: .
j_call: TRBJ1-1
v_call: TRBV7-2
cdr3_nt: TGTGCCAGCAGCTTAGCGTCGAGGACTGAAGCTTTCTTT
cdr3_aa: CASSLASRTEAFF

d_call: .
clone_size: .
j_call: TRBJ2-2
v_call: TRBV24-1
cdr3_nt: TGTGCCACCAGTGTGACGGGGGTCGGGGAGCTGTTTTTT
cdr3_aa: CATSVTGVGELFF

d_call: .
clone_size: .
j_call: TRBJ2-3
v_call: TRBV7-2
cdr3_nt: TGTGCCAGCAGCTTACCCAGGGGAGCAGATACGCAGTATTTT
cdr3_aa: CASSLPRGADTQYF

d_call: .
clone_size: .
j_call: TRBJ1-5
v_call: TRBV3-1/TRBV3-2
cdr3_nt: TGTGCCAGCAGCCCGTCTGAAGGGGGACAGCCCCAGCATTTT
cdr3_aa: CASSPSEGGQPQHF

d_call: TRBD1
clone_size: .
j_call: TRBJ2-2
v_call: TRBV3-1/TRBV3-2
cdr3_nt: TGTGCCAGCAGCCTTACCGGGACAGCGAACACCGGGGAGCTGTTTTTT
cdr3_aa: CASSLTGTANTGELFF

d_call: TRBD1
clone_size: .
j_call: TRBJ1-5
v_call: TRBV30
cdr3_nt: TGTGCCTGGAGTAATCGACAGGGCCTTCAGCCCCAGCATTTT
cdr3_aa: CAWSNRQGLQPQHF

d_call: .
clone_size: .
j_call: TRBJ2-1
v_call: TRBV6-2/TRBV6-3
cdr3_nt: TGTGCCAGCAGTTACAAGTTACGGAATGAGCAGTTCTTC
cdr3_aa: CASSYKLRNEQFF

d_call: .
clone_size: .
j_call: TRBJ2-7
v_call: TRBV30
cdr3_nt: TGTGCCTGCACTACCGGAACCTACGAGCAGTACTTC
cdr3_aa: CACTTGTYEQYF

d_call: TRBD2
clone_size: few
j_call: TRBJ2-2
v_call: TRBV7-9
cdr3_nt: TGTGCCAGCAGCTTTGCGGGGGGCGGGGAGCTGTTTTTT
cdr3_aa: CASSFAGGGELFF

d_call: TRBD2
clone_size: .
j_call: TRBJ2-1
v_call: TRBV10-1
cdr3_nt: TGCGCCAGCAGTGGTAGCGGGGTCTACAATGAGCAGTTCTTC
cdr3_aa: CASSGSGVYNEQFF

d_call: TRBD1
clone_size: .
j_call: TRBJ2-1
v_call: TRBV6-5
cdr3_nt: TGTGCCAGCAGTCCCGCGACAGGGTTCAATGAGCAGTTCTTC
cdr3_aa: CASSPATGFNEQFF